This T cell receptor (beta chain) was retrieved from a study of graft-versus-host responses after intestinal transplantation. Study-level background: Anti-thymocyte globulin was used for induction in all recipients, who then took tacrolimus and steroids for roughly three years.

A few counts support this clone. This CDR3 has 13 amino acids. Trimming removed 7 bases from V and 4 bases from J, with 11 bases in between. Germline CDR1 and CDR2: SGHVS and FNYEAQ. Findings of the study overall: Allografts from individuals with graft-donor T cell macrochimerism displayed high graft-versus-host to host-versus-graft clonal ratios.

CFSE-labeled responder cells (roughly 200,000) were plated with roughly 200,000 irradiated, violet-dye-labeled stimulator cells. Sequencing was performed with immunoSEQ multiplex PCR; in TCRdb, only in-frame clones are kept and a portion is missing. The data contain 6,000 to 8,500 clones, about 33% of them singletons. The source is a human patient who was an organ donor for intestinal transplantation. This chain uses TRBV7-6 with TRBJ2-1, with D tentatively TRBD2 (6 bases). Sequences were derived from alloreactive CD8+ T cells from a mixed lymphocyte reaction culture, sampled before transplantation. The subset: CFSE-low proliferating T cells sorted from approximately six-day pre-transplant mixed lymphocyte reaction (GvH or HvG direction). The CDR3 loop is CASTPGGYNEQFF. In DNA form, the CDR3 reads TGTGCCAGCACCCCTGGGGGGTACAATGAGCAGTTCTTC.